Below, one TCR beta chain is given with its context. What this receptor recognizes is not known. No much larger clone is present one base from it, and per-base qualities are unavailable. The record originates from a study of T cell changes during pregnancy in multiple sclerosis (dated by TCRdb to 2018 to 2020). Describing the broader study: The study looked at changes in the T cell repertoire across pregnancy in women with multiple sclerosis.

Looking up the germline V gene yields CDR1 MGHDK and CDR2 SYGVNS. There are 13 amino acids in the CDR3, from cysteine to phenylalanine inclusive. Kept here is only the CDR3 DNA, which spans 39 bases and is read in frame from base 1. The V and J ends are trimmed by 4 bases and 6 bases, leaving 13 bases between them. Library preparation employed the immunoSEQ multiplex PCR assay. The source is immuneACCESS, and TCRdb retained only in-frame sequences with V and J called. Part of the clones is not carried over; for the studies checked, unresolved V genes explain less than half of this, and the remainder is unexplained. In all, the sample holds fewer than 60,000 clones, and 95% of those were seen once. In total, the top ten clones hold almost 6% of the sample.

The sequence was obtained from a female donor with multiple sclerosis, enrolled in a pregnancy study. The starting material was CD8+ T cells from peripheral blood mononuclear cells, obtained in the first trimester of pregnancy. The receptor chain draws on TRBV25-1 and TRBJ2-7; a tentative D match to TRBD1 spans 6 bases. The CDR3 reads as follows: CASSGTAAIEQYF. The sequenced DNA: TGTGCCAGCAGTGGGACAGCGGCCATCGAGCAGTACTTC.